The 28 T cell receptor beta chains listed next were all sequenced from one sample in a study of OX40 agonist ivuxolimab in advanced cancers. TCRdb's copy holds only in-frame clones and misses some; the assay was immunoSEQ multiplex PCR. The sample lists more than 50,000 clones; approximately 78% were seen once. The sequences come from CD4+ or CD8+ T cells sorted from blood, collected in a trial of the OX40 agonist ivuxolimab. These receptors were obtained from an adult with an advanced solid tumor such as melanoma, head and neck, liver or kidney cancer.

The V call is TRBV6-5, the J call TRBJ2-1, with D perhaps given as TRBD1 or TRBD2 (5 bases each). The V end lost 2 bases, the J end lost 7 bases, and 12 bases lay between the germline ends. Germline-derived CDR1 and CDR2 are MNHEY and SVGAGI. The length of the CDR3 is 14 residues. CDR3 in DNA: TGTGCCAGCAGTTACCTTCTGGGGGATAATGAGCAGTTCTTC. Amino acid sequence: CASSYLLGDNEQFF.

This chain connects TRBV6-1 to TRBJ2-3, with D perhaps TRBD2 (5 bases). Trimming took 11 bases from V and 4 from J, leaving 13 bases between them. The CDR3 covers 12 residues. Germline loops: CDR1 MNHNS, CDR2 SASEGT. CDR3 sequence reads: CASGRGSDTQYF. DNA of the CDR3: TGTGCCTCCGGGCGAGGGTCAGATACGCAGTATTTT.

The V gene is TRBV5-5, the J gene TRBJ2-2; D not resolved. Trimming stripped 6 bases from V and 2 bases from J, with 14 bases between. Germline values: CDR1 SGHKS, CDR2 YYEKEE (reference sequence). This CDR3 region has 15 residues. The CDR3 loop reads CASTPDGFNTGELFF. The CDR3 DNA follows: TGTGCCAGCACCCCGGACGGTTTTAACACCGGGGAGCTGTTTTTT.

The count of this clone is one. This rearrangement joins TRBV5-1 to TRBJ2-7, with D possibly TRBD2 on 6 matching bases. CDR1 and CDR2 (germline): SGHRS, YFSETQ. V was clipped by 3 bases and J by 5 bases, with 18 bases between them. The CDR3 is 15 residues long. The CDR3 sequence is CASSSSRRGVDEQYF. For the CDR3, the DNA is TGCGCCAGCAGCTCCTCGAGGAGGGGTGTTGACGAGCAGTACTTC.

This clone was seen just once. The rearrangement joins TRBV5-1 to TRBJ2-7; the match to TRBD1 covers 7 bases. Unmatched junction bases numbered 13, after V lost 4 bases and J lost 6 bases. The length of the CDR3 is 15 residues. Germline V gene sequence: CDR1 SGHRS, CDR2 YFSETQ. The CDR3 spells CASSPTTRQGLEQYF. In nucleotides, the CDR3 is TGCGCCAGCAGCCCGACCACCAGACAGGGCCTCGAGCAGTACTTC.

In its sample, this clone was seen a few times. V usage is TRBV28 and J usage is TRBJ2-1, with 7 bases matching TRBD1. In germline, CDR1 is MDHEN, CDR2 SYDVKM. V gave up 4 bases and J gave up 4 bases; unmatched junction bases: 7. This CDR3 spans 15 amino acids. CDR3 sequence (DNA): TGTGCCAGCAGTTCCCCGGGACAGCCTTACAATGAGCAGTTCTTC. Protein sequence: CASSSPGQPYNEQFF.

In its sample, this clone was seen once. The V call is TRBV5-1, the J call TRBJ2-3, with 9 bases aligning to TRBD2. Germline values: CDR1 SGHRS, CDR2 YFSETQ. The CDR3 has 16 amino acids. Trimming cost V 1 base and J 1 base; bases outside gene matches: 4. The CDR3 loop is CASSLSPSGGTDTQYF. In DNA form, the CDR3 reads TGCGCCAGCAGCTTGTCTCCTAGCGGGGGCACAGATACGCAGTATTTT.

The sample holds one count of this clone. The J gene is TRBJ1-5, the V gene TRBV19, with TRBD1 as a possible D gene (6 bases). This CDR3 is 17 amino acids long. Looked up from germline, CDR1 is LNHDA and CDR2 is SQIVND (reference sequence). V shed 4 bases and J shed 5 bases, with 21 bases lying between them. The CDR3 region has the DNA TGTGCCAGTAGTACCTCCCCGGACAGAGCCAACTATCAGCCCCAGCATTTT. Translated, it gives CASSTSPDRANYQPQHF. Drawing the rest from reference TRBV19 and TRBJ1-5, the complete variable domain is DGGITQSPKYLFRKEGQNVTLSCEQNLNHDAMYWYRQDPGQGLRLIYYSQIVNDFQKGDIAEGYSVSREKKESFPLTVTSAQKNPTAFYLCASSTSPDRANYQPQHFGDGTRLSIL.

The chain links TRBV12-5 to TRBJ2-5, with D perhaps assigned TRBD1 or TRBD2 (6 bases each). The CDR3 has 16 amino acids. Germline V CDR1 and CDR2: LGHNT, FRNRAP. The V end was cut by 5 bases, the J end by 0 bases, with 16 bases between. In DNA, the CDR3 is TGTGCTAGTGGTCTAACGGGGGCATTGTACCAAGAGACCCAGTACTTC. Translating it yields CASGLTGALYQETQYF.

CDR3 bases: TGTGCCAGCATCCCTGTGTTCGGGACGGCGAACACTGAAGCTTTCTTT. Amino acid sequence: CASIPVFGTANTEAFF. The J gene is TRBJ1-1, the V gene TRBV5-8; a possible D gene is TRBD1 (5 bases). Germline CDR1 SGHTS, CDR2 YDEGEE. V dropped 6 bases and J dropped 1 base, with 19 bases sitting between them. This CDR3 contains 16 residues.

The table lists this clone with a few counts. This sequence joins TRBV7-3 and TRBJ2-7; TRBD2 is a possible D gene (5 bases). CDR1 and CDR2 from the germline V gene are SGHTA and FQGTGA. V lost 5 bases and J 2 bases, leaving 16 bases between the germline ends. This CDR3 is 15 amino acids long. The CDR3 DNA is TGTGCCAGCAGCGCCGCGGCTGGACTTACCTACGAGCAGTACTTC. Its protein is CASSAAAGLTYEQYF.

The chain employs TRBV19 and TRBJ2-5; TRBD1 matches at 8 bases. This CDR3 spans 12 amino acids. The junction had 4 bases not matched to a gene; V was cut back by 9 bases and J by 4 bases. Germline V gene lookup returns CDR1 LNHDA and CDR2 SQIVND (reference sequence). The chain's CDR3 is CASDDRGETQYF. The CDR3 nucleotides read TGTGCCAGCGATGACAGGGGAGAGACCCAGTACTTC.

V and J are TRBV5-6 and TRBJ1-1; D may be TRBD1 (5 bases). Trimming cost V 3 bases and J 0 bases, with 15 bases left between them. Germline CDR1 SGHDT, CDR2 YYEEEE. The CDR3 loop spans 16 amino acids. The CDR3 DNA is TGTGCCAGCAGCTATGTTGGGGGACGGTTGAACACTGAAGCTTTCTTT. Translating gives CASSYVGGRLNTEAFF.

V usage is TRBV28 and J usage is TRBJ1-6, with TRBD1 as a possible D gene (5 bases). The CDR3 contains 15 residues. The V gene's germline CDR1 is MDHEN and CDR2 SYDVKM. V gave up 1 base and J gave up 10 bases, with 14 bases separating them. This CDR3 is CASSLLAPGDSPLHF. CDR3 DNA sequence: TGTGCCAGCAGTTTATTGGCCCCCGGGGACTCACCCCTCCACTTT.

This chain joins TRBV4-1 and TRBJ2-3; D gene uncertain. The germline gives CDR1 MGHRA, CDR2 YSYEKL. The V end was cut by 0 bases, the J end by 8 bases, with 15 bases between. The CDR3 has 15 residues. CDR3 amino acids: CASSQDEITLGTQYF. The CDR3 bases are TGCGCCAGCAGCCAAGATGAGATAACCCTGGGTACGCAGTATTTT.

This clone has just one count. The same CDR3 arises from other DNA sequences in this sample as well. V is TRBV29-1 and J is TRBJ2-3, with TRBD1 matching over 10 bases. The J segment lost 6 bases and the V segment lost 8 bases, leaving 11 bases of the junction unmatched. The CDR3 spans 14 residues. The germline CDR1 and CDR2 sequences are SQVTM and ANQGSEA. The CDR3 region has the DNA TGCAGCTCACGGACAGGGGGTAACGCGGATACGCAGTATTTT. Its translation is CSSRTGGNADTQYF.

This clone was counted a few times. The chain carries TRBV5-1 and TRBJ2-5; 11 bases align to TRBD2. V shed 4 bases and J 5 bases; nucleotides not matched to a gene: 4. Germline-derived CDR1 and CDR2 are SGHRS and YFSETQ. This CDR3 is built from 14 residues. DNA for the CDR3: TGCGCCAGCAGCGTAGCGGGGGGGCGGGAGACCCAGTACTTC. Its translation is CASSVAGGRETQYF.

CDR3 protein: CASTAVGVEETQYF. The DNA for the CDR3 is TGTGCCAGCACAGCGGTGGGCGTAGAAGAGACCCAGTACTTC. The chain recombines TRBV7-9 with TRBJ2-5, with D perhaps matching TRBD2 (5 bases). Trimming left V 7 bases short and J 3 bases short, with 15 bases between. CDR3 size: 14 residues. Germline V lookup: CDR1 SEHNR, CDR2 FQNEAQ (reference sequence).

In this sample, this clone turned up once. As DNA, the CDR3 is TGTGCCAGCTCGACAACAGATACGCAGTATTTT. Its translation: CASSTTDTQYF. The chain has TRBV2 and TRBJ2-3; D is uncertain. The CDR3 is 11 amino acids. Germline-derived CDR1 and CDR2 are SNHLY and FYNNEI. The V and J ends lost 8 bases and 3 bases respectively, with 6 bases between them.

Comments on this clone: Other DNA sequences in this sample translate to the same CDR3. J is TRBJ1-1 and V is TRBV5-1, with unresolved D. CDR1 SGHRS and CDR2 YFSETQ come from the germline V gene. Trimming cost V 4 bases and J 1 base, with 11 bases left between them. The CDR3 loop spans 14 amino acids. The CDR3 bases are TGCGCCAGCAGCCTGGGAGGAGGGAACACTGAAGCTTTCTTT. Translation gives CASSLGGGNTEAFF. The full variable domain, rest sourced from reference TRBV5-1 and TRBJ1-1, is KAGVTQTPRYLIKTRGQQVTLSCSPISGHRSVSWYQQTPGQGLQFLFEYFSETQRNKGNFPGRFSGRQFSNSRSEMNVSTLELGDSALYLCASSLGGGNTEAFFGQGTRLTVV.

This clone was observed a single time. The chain combines TRBV19 with TRBJ1-2; the match to TRBD1 covers 8 bases. The CDR3 loop spans 14 amino acids. The germline gives CDR1 LNHDA, CDR2 SQIVND (reference sequence). Unmatched junction bases numbered 14, after V lost 10 bases and J lost 7 bases. CDR3 coding DNA: TGTGCCACTAAAAAGGACAGGGAAGGTCGTGGCTACACCTTC. Translating gives CATKKDREGRGYTF.

The chain carries TRBV13 and TRBJ2-7; D may correspond to TRBD1 or TRBD2 (5 bases each). Trimming pared 5 bases from V and 0 bases from J, leaving 11 bases between. From germline, CDR1 is PRHDT and CDR2 FYEKMQ (reference sequence). This CDR3 region has 14 residues. CDR3 DNA: TGTGCCAGCAGCCAGGGACGGAGCTCCTACGAGCAGTACTTC. Translating gives CASSQGRSSYEQYF.

CDR3 nucleotides: TGTGCCAGCAGGATGTGGGGCGGGGATGAAAAACTGTTTTTT. Encoded protein: CASRMWGGDEKLFF. V usage is TRBV5-5 and J usage is TRBJ1-4; a weak D match, TRBD1 (5 bases). With 5 bases removed from V and 6 bases from J, the gap between germline ends came to 14 bases. The germline V gene has CDR1 SGHKS and CDR2 YYEKEE (reference sequence). This CDR3 spans 14 amino acids.

This chain links TRBV10-1 with TRBJ2-2, with a weak D call TRBD1 (6 bases). V dropped 0 bases and J dropped 2 bases, with 10 bases sitting between them. The CDR3 runs to 16 residues. Looked up from germline, CDR1 is WNHNN and CDR2 is SYGVQD (reference sequence). The CDR3: CASSESLDSNTGELFF. The CDR3 DNA follows: TGCGCCAGCAGTGAGTCCCTGGACAGCAACACCGGGGAGCTGTTTTTT.

This rearrangement joins TRBV2 to TRBJ1-5; D is unresolved. Trimming removed 3 bases from V and 4 bases from J, with 16 bases in between. Germline V gene sequence: CDR1 SNHLY, CDR2 FYNNEI. This CDR3 spans 16 amino acids. CDR3 sequence (DNA): TGTGCCAGCAGTGATCGTAGGAGGCTTGGGAATCAGCCCCAGCATTTT. Translation: CASSDRRRLGNQPQHF.

The rearrangement links TRBV5-1 to TRBJ2-2; possibly TRBD1 for D (6 bases). The CDR3 extends over 16 amino acids. V was pared by 0 bases and J by 6 bases, with 15 bases between. Per the germline V gene, CDR1 is SGHRS and CDR2 is YFSETQ. The CDR3 reads CASSLVRTRGSGELFF. As DNA, the CDR3 is TGCGCCAGCAGCTTGGTACGGACGAGGGGGTCCGGGGAGCTGTTTTTT.

In its sample, this clone was seen a few times. This rearrangement joins TRBV6-1 to TRBJ2-7; tentatively, D is TRBD1 or TRBD2 (6 bases each). Germline-derived CDR1 and CDR2 are MNHNS and SASEGT. Trimming removed 5 bases from V and 7 bases from J, with 18 bases in between. This CDR3 has 14 residues. The CDR3 sequence: CASSSGGPSGEQYF. CDR3 sequence (DNA): TGTGCCAGCAGTTCTGGGGGCCCGAGCGGGGAGCAGTACTTC.

J is TRBJ2-5 and V is TRBV14, with D tentatively TRBD1 (5 bases). CDR1 is SGHDN and CDR2 is FVKESK in the germline V gene. The CDR3 is 16 amino acids. Trimming took off 0 bases at V and 1 base at J, with 12 bases between the two ends. CDR3 amino acids: CASSQDVGVFQETQYF. The CDR3 DNA reads TGTGCCAGCAGCCAAGATGTAGGGGTCTTCCAAGAGACCCAGTACTTC.